The sequence of this T cell receptor (beta chain) was determined in a study of T cells in Graves' hyperthyroidism and ophthalmopathy (dated by TCRdb to about 2019). For the study in its entirety: Peripheral blood samples were taken at the time of initial diagnosis, prior to any treatment. A discovery cohort of around 98 patients, approximately 45 with Graves' ophthalmopathy and approximately 60 with stable Graves' hyperthyroidism, was used to find distinguishing TCR V-J signatures. Whether ophthalmopathy could be predicted prospectively was tested in an independent validation cohort made up of some 20 hyperthyroidism patients plus 17 patients who later progressed to ophthalmopathy. The 100 or so discovery patients were divided at random into training and test sets in a 7:3 ratio. In six Graves' hyperthyroidism patients, the study also compared T-cell repertoires from thyroid tissue with T-cell repertoires from blood. Following sampling, methimazole starting at 30 mg daily was given to hyperthyroidism patients, and high-dose intravenous methylprednisolone was given to ophthalmopathy patients. The paper describes TCR Vbeta CDR3 sequencing of about 140 peripheral blood samples, made up of some 40 ophthalmopathy patients, some 76 hyperthyroidism patients and about 17 progressor patients. What the authors observed across the whole study: In cross-validation, a model built on a 13 V-J signature told ophthalmopathy apart from stable hyperthyroidism with about 90% sensitivity and 81% to 82% specificity, and in testing the same model reached 80%/75%. No statistical method was used to fix the sample size in advance, and group allocation was not hidden from the investigators. In validation, progression to ophthalmopathy was predicted by the model with nearly 71% sensitivity and 72% to 85% specificity, a median of around 5.9 months before onset. Most expanded thyroid clonotypes (frequency above 0.001) were also detected in blood, suggesting blood repertoires may reflect thyroid immune responses.

This clonotype was observed at least ten times. Its antigen remains unidentified. It has no much larger one-base neighbor in the sample; base qualities were not kept. In the ophthalmopathy patients, disease was moderately to severely active, with a Clinical Activity Score of 3 or more, a NOSPECS grade of 4 or more, and a duration of less than 3 months. The study excluded patients with uncontrolled infections, other autoimmune diseases, pregnancy or lactation. Diagnoses relied on clinical symptoms, serum thyroxine and TRAb, thyroid ultrasound and orbital computed tomography. Ficoll-Paque density gradient centrifugation was used to isolate PBMCs from 8 to 10 ml of fresh peripheral blood. Total RNA was extracted with Trizol reagent, and quality was checked on an Agilent 2100 Bioanalyzer. The TCR beta CDR3 regions were amplified from the RNA transcripts. The TCR CDR3 was subjected to a first round of RT-PCR using the HTBI primer set and the Qiagen OneStep RT-PCR kit. Libraries were constructed in a second round of multiplex PCR, after which size selection and purification were carried out. The libraries were sequenced on an Illumina HiSeq2000 using paired-end 100 bp reads. The authors processed their data as follows. SOAPnuke was used to process the raw data, with reads discarded if the reads contained adapters or uncalled bases, had a mean Phred below 15, or lacked an exact constant-primer or identifier match. COPE v1.2.5 was used to merge the high-quality paired reads, and each unique nucleotide sequence was defined as a clonotype. Clonotypes were aligned to IMGT TRBV, TRBD and TRBJ reference segments using MiTCR v1.1. Analysis was restricted to V-J combinations with a frequency above 0.0001, which covered just over 98% of repertoires. The TCS score was defined as the ratio of F50 (clonal expansion) to E x V (chaos), calculated using BLOSUM62-based TCRdist between CDR3 peptides within each V-J. Welch's t-statistics and random forest reduced some 510 V-J features to about 12, which were used in a naive Bayes classifier (R e1071). TCRdb applied fastp at Q25 and MiXCR to the public reads, then kept only in-frame beta chains. CDR3 protein duplicates are merged, each entry listing the most common genes and DNA. These V and J calls originate from TCRdb's pipeline instead of the authors' own analysis. The sample table lists over 350,000 distinct CDR3 sequences, about 15% of them with a count of one. The ten largest clonotypes hold roughly an eighth of the sample.

V is trimmed back by 5 bases and J by 8 bases, and the junction contains 9 bases that no gene match accounts for. The germline V gene (reference sequence) sets CDR1 to LGHDT and CDR2 to YNNKEL. From the cysteine up to the phenylalanine, the CDR3 has a length of 15 residues. Only the CDR3 portion is preserved as DNA: 45 bases, with reading frame beginning at the first base. This TCR was sampled from a man younger than 35 with Graves' ophthalmopathy. This receptor chain uses TRBV3-1 and TRBJ2-2; 9 bases in the junction line up with TRBD1. Source material: blood. The encoded CDR3 is CASSNRDRAVGELFF. The nucleotides are TGTGCCAGCAGCAACCGGGACAGGGCAGTAGGGGAGCTGTTTTTT.